The source of this T cell receptor beta chain is a study of blood T cell repertoires in COVID-19 (dated by TCRdb to the early 2020s). In terms of the full investigation: The collaborator samples originated in the United States, Italy and Spain and spanned the acute and convalescent phases of COVID-19. The prospective study material was composed of cDNA or gDNA derived from T cells, B-cell-depleted T cells, or PBMCs. Samples came from the ongoing ImmuneRACE study (first 160 participants) plus 1,254 subjects from 6 global collaborators. Where available, HLA class I and class II types were taken from metadata supplied by the sample provider and were not determined by assay-based typing. The repertoires were released in a freely available public database intended as a resource for research on the immune response to SARS-CoV-2. Sample metadata almost always included a de-identified subject ID, COVID-19 status, age in years and sex. The dataset comprised deeply sampled blood TCRbeta repertoires from subjects exposed to, actively infected with, or recovered from COVID-19. Overall results and qualifications from the work: Clinical and demographic metadata were provided uncurated, with the amount varying by source and participant.

Collaborating institutions collected whole blood in K2EDTA tubes following their own protocols. Collaborator samples were shipped for TCRbeta analysis as frozen whole blood, isolated PBMCs, or DNA extracted from either sample type. TCRbeta CDR3 regions were amplified from genomic DNA by means of the immunoSEQ Assay, a bias-controlled multiplex PCR. The authors' analysis ran thus. The number of nucleated cells in each sample was estimated from the amplification of reference gene primers within the assay. To quantify the absolute abundance of each unique TCRbeta CDR3 rearrangement, sequence reads were collapsed and filtered. For each sample, productive Simpson clonality was calculated as the square root of Simpson's diversity index across productive rearrangements. TCRdb took over this immuneACCESS table, retaining in-frame rearrangements with V and J assigned. Such tables are incomplete; in checked studies, under half of the missing clones stem from an unresolved V gene, and the remainder is unexplained. V, J and clone size are taken as reported in that table, and D and trimming were inferred from the DNA itself. In this sample the table shows approximately 300,000 clones, 85% to 90% of which occur a single time. The top ten constitute 3.5% to 4.5% of the sample.

V sheds 3 bases and J sheds 1 base, leaving 9 bases between their ends. The germline V gene (reference sequence) gives CDR1 as LNHDA and CDR2 as SQIVND. The cysteine opens and the phenylalanine closes a CDR3 of 14 amino acids. Left in the record is the CDR3 DNA by itself, 42 bases read in frame from the first base. This clone has a single count. Its antigen remains undetermined. No base qualities exist here, and no much larger clone lies one base off it. Recombination linked TRBV19 to TRBJ1-1; the D gene identity is not certain. The source is a woman in her 40s with acute or convalescent COVID-19. The sequenced sample was peripheral blood. The sequence in DNA is TGTGCCAGTAGTATTTCTTATTGGAACACTGAAGCTTTCTTT. It specifies CASSISYWNTEAFF.